Listed here is a single T cell receptor (beta chain). In the original analysis: Amplified reference gene primers provided the basis for estimating nucleated cell counts. Sequencing used immunoSEQ multiplex PCR; TCRdb keeps in-frame clones, though not all of them. V and J calls and clone size follow that table, whereas D and trimming were derived from the DNA. The sample contains roughly 160,000 clones, around nine tenths of which appear only once. This entry is derived from a study of blood T cell repertoires in COVID-19. Study overall: Acute-phase and convalescent COVID-19 samples originated in the United States, Italy and Spain.

Seattle participants joined during active infection and were tracked over time. The germline V gene encodes CDR1 LNHNV and CDR2 YYDKDF (reference sequence). This CDR3 region has 14 residues. V gave up 1 base and J gave up 6 bases; unmatched junction bases: 5. J is TRBJ1-2 and V is TRBV15, with 7 bases identical to TRBD1. The source is a woman between 65 and 79 years old with COVID-19, enrolled during active disease. The sample taken for sequencing was peripheral blood. The CDR3 DNA reads as TGTGCCACCAGCAGAGCAGGACAGGAAGATGGCTACACCTTC. Protein sequence: CATSRAGQEDGYTF.